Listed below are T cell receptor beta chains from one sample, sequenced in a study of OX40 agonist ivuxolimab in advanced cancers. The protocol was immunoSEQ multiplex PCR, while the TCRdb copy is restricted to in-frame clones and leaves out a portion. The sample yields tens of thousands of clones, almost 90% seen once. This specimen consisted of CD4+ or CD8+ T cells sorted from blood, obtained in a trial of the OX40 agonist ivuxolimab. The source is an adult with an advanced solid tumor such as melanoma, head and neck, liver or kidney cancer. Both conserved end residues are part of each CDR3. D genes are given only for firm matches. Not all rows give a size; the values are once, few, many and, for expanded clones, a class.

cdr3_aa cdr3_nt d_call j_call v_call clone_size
CSVGDTEAFF TGCAGCGTGGGGGACACTGAAGCTTTCTTT . TRBJ1-1 TRBV29-1 .
CASSSVSLNTEAFF TGTGCCAGCAGCTCCGTCAGCCTAAACACTGAAGCTTTCTTT . TRBJ1-1 TRBV7-2 .
CASSSGTREETQYF TGCGCCAGCAGCTCCGGGACTAGGGAAGAGACCCAGTACTTC TRBD2 TRBJ2-5 TRBV5-1 .
CASSSGLAGGTQETQYF TGTGCCAGTAGTTCGGGACTAGCGGGGGGCACGCAAGAGACCCAGTACTTC TRBD2 TRBJ2-5 TRBV19 .
CASSHPAGHRGGLFF TGTGCCAGCAGCCACCCAGCGGGTCACCGGGGCGGGCTGTTTTTT . TRBJ2-2 TRBV14 .
CASSSEFQETQYF TGTGCCAGCAGTTCGGAATTCCAAGAGACCCAGTACTTC . TRBJ2-5 TRBV5-6 .
CASSVGTENIQYF TGTGCCAGCAGCGTAGGGACAGAAAACATTCAGTACTTC . TRBJ2-4 TRBV9 .
CASSSLTGGSEKLFF TGCGCCAGCAGCTCCCTTACAGGGGGAAGCGAAAAACTGTTTTTT TRBD1 TRBJ1-4 TRBV5-1 .
CASSLAGGTNEKLFF TGTGCCAGCAGCTTGGCCGGGGGAACTAATGAAAAACTGTTTTTT . TRBJ1-4 TRBV5-4 once
CASSLDGETQYF TGTGCCAGCAGCTTAGACGGGGAGACCCAGTACTTC . TRBJ2-5 TRBV7-9 .
CTSSQGWSGRYYEQYF TGCACCAGCAGCCAAGGATGGAGCGGGAGATACTACGAGCAGTACTTC . TRBJ2-7 TRBV1 .
CASSPDKNTEAFF TGTGCCAGCTCACCGGATAAGAACACTGAAGCTTTCTTT . TRBJ1-1 TRBV18 .
CASSLAGGPNTEAFF TGTGCCAGCAGCTTAGCGGGGGGACCGAACACTGAAGCTTTCTTT . TRBJ1-1 TRBV7-6 .
CASRNRGDNQPQHF TGTGCCAGCCGCAACCGAGGGGACAATCAGCCCCAGCATTTT . TRBJ1-5 TRBV28 medium-sized
CASTDRWARNEQFF TGTGCCAGCACGGACAGGTGGGCACGGAATGAGCAGTTCTTC TRBD1 TRBJ2-1 TRBV2 .
CATSRTTGANNYGYTF TGTGCCACCAGCAGGACAACGGGGGCGAACAACTATGGCTACACCTTC . TRBJ1-2 TRBV15 .
CSLTGLAGSTDTQYF TGCAGCCTGACGGGACTAGCGGGGAGCACAGATACGCAGTATTTT TRBD2 TRBJ2-3 TRBV29-1 .
CASSFAGTGPDTQYF TGTGCCAGCAGCTTCGCCGGGACAGGACCAGATACGCAGTATTTT TRBD1 TRBJ2-3 TRBV5-6 .
CATSGWDSYEQYF TGTGCCACCAGCGGATGGGACAGCTACGAGCAGTACTTC TRBD1 TRBJ2-7 TRBV15 .
CASSTPGMGVRNEQFF TGTGCCAGCAGCACCCCGGGTATGGGGGTACGCAATGAGCAGTTCTTC . TRBJ2-1 TRBV28 .
CASSPGPISARVEPQHF TGTGCCAGCTCACCAGGACCTATATCAGCCCGCGTCGAGCCCCAGCATTTT . TRBJ1-5 TRBV18 .
CAISDSYEQYF TGTGCCATCAGTGATTCCTACGAGCAGTACTTC . TRBJ2-7 TRBV10-3 .
CASSLGPGLSYGYTF TGTGCCAGCAGCTTGGGGCCAGGACTATCCTATGGCTACACCTTC . TRBJ1-2 TRBV5-4 .
CASSVAYQETQYF TGCGCCAGCAGTGTGGCATACCAAGAGACCCAGTACTTC . TRBJ2-5 TRBV10-1 .
CATSGGKATDTQYF TGCGCCACCTCTGGGGGCAAGGCCACAGATACGCAGTATTTT . TRBJ2-3 TRBV5-1 .
CSAPQGYEQYF TGCAGTGCTCCGCAGGGATACGAGCAGTACTTC . TRBJ2-7 TRBV20-1 .
CASSPYGFYNEQFF TGTGCCAGCAGTCCCTACGGGTTTTACAATGAGCAGTTCTTC . TRBJ2-1 TRBV28 .
CASSPPGRTDTQYF TGTGCCAGCTCACCACCGGGCCGCACAGATACGCAGTATTTT . TRBJ2-3 TRBV18 .
CASSLGVTLASYNEQFF TGTGCCAGCAGCTTGGGGGTTACCCTAGCTTCCTACAATGAGCAGTTCTTC . TRBJ2-1 TRBV5-4 .
CATAGQMNTEAFF TGTGCCACCGCGGGACAGATGAACACTGAAGCTTTCTTT TRBD1 TRBJ1-1 TRBV19 once
CASSPSGAGETQYF TGTGCCAGCTCACCATCGGGGGCTGGCGAGACCCAGTACTTC . TRBJ2-5 TRBV18 .
CASTQVGGFEAFF TGTGCCAGCACTCAAGTGGGGGGCTTTGAAGCTTTCTTT . TRBJ1-1 TRBV6-1 .
CASQGNNEQFF TGTGCCAGCCAGGGGAACAATGAGCAGTTCTTC . TRBJ2-1 TRBV7-8 once
CASSQPGLEYEQYF TGTGCCAGCTCACAGCCGGGACTAGAATACGAGCAGTACTTC TRBD2 TRBJ2-7 TRBV18 .
CASSPRREDSPLHF TGTGCCAGCAGCCCCCGACGGGAGGATTCACCCCTCCACTTT . TRBJ1-6 TRBV7-9 .
CAWKWSTSANYGYTF TGTGCCTGGAAGTGGTCGACATCGGCTAACTATGGCTACACCTTC . TRBJ1-2 TRBV30 .
CASSLNLGGTDTQYF TGCGCCAGCAGCTTGAATCTCGGAGGCACAGATACGCAGTATTTT . TRBJ2-3 TRBV5-1 .
CASSPTGDNTEAFF TGTGCCAGCTCACCCACAGGGGATAACACTGAAGCTTTCTTT TRBD1 TRBJ1-1 TRBV18 .
CSVDGSGGGATQYF TGCAGCGTTGATGGAAGCGGGGGGGGAGCTACGCAGTATTTT TRBD2 TRBJ2-3 TRBV29-1 .
CATSARDISTGELFF TGTGCCACCAGCGCCCGGGACATCAGTACCGGGGAGCTGTTTTTT . TRBJ2-2 TRBV15 .
CASSSGTSGGHYNEQFF TGTGCCAGCAGCTCGGGGACTAGCGGGGGGCACTACAATGAGCAGTTCTTC TRBD2 TRBJ2-1 TRBV7-8 .
CASSTSGGYTEAFF TGTGCCAGCAGTACATCAGGGGGTTACACTGAAGCTTTCTTT TRBD1 TRBJ1-1 TRBV6-1 .
CASSSWVERQETQYF TGTGCCAGCAGCTCCTGGGTGGAGCGGCAAGAGACCCAGTACTTC . TRBJ2-5 TRBV7-2 .
CASSYSTTLNTEAFF TGTGCCAGCAGTTACTCGACGACCCTAAACACTGAAGCTTTCTTT . TRBJ1-1 TRBV6-5 .
CASSGQINEKLFF TGTGCCAGCAGCGGGCAGATTAATGAAAAACTGTTTTTT . TRBJ1-4 TRBV7-2 .
CASSQGDDRGGNTEAFF TGCGCCAGCAGCCAAGGAGACGACAGGGGAGGGAACACTGAAGCTTTCTTT TRBD1 TRBJ1-1 TRBV4-1 .
CASSPGVLAVGFSYNEQFF TGTGCCAGCTCACCGGGGGTTCTGGCAGTCGGGTTCTCGTACAATGAGCAGTTCTTC . TRBJ2-1 TRBV18 few
CASSLSNGQPQHF TGTGCCAGCAGCTTGTCCAACGGGCAGCCCCAGCATTTT . TRBJ1-5 TRBV5-6 .
CASSLAGGISTDTQYF TGTGCCAGCAGCTTAGCTGGAGGAATCAGCACAGATACGCAGTATTTT . TRBJ2-3 TRBV7-9 .
CASSSQGRETQYF TGTGCCAGCAGTTCTCAGGGACGGGAGACCCAGTACTTC . TRBJ2-5 TRBV6-5 .
CASSPRQDRSTEAFF TGTGCCAGCTCACCACGACAGGACCGGAGCACTGAAGCTTTCTTT . TRBJ1-1 TRBV18 .
CASSGFGTGNTEAFF TGTGCCAGCAGTGGGTTTGGGACAGGGAACACTGAAGCTTTCTTT TRBD1 TRBJ1-1 TRBV2 .
CASSLLKGPMANTEAFF TGTGCCAGCAGCTTATTGAAGGGGCCAATGGCGAACACTGAAGCTTTCTTT . TRBJ1-1 TRBV7-9 few
CASNLDRYNSPLHF TGTGCCAGCAACCTTGACAGATATAATTCACCCCTCCACTTT . TRBJ1-6 TRBV6-5 .
CASSLNEGLAGPETQYF TGTGCCAGCAGCCTTAACGAGGGACTAGCGGGGCCAGAGACCCAGTACTTC TRBD2 TRBJ2-5 TRBV7-3 .
CASSLIDRGSYGYTF TGTGCCAGCTCACTTATAGACAGGGGATCCTATGGCTACACCTTC TRBD1 TRBJ1-2 TRBV18 .